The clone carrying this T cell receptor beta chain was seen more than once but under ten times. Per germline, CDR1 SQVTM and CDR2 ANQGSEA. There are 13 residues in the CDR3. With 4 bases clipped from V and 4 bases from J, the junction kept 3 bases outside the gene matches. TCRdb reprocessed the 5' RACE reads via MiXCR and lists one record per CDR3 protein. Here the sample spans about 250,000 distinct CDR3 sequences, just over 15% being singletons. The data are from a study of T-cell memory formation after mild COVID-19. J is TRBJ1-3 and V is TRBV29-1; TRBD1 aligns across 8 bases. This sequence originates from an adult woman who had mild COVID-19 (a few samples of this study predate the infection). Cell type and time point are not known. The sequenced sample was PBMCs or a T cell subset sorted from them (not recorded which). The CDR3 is CSVVTGVGNTIYF. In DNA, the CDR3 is TGCAGCGTTGTGACAGGGGTGGGAAACACCATATATTTT.